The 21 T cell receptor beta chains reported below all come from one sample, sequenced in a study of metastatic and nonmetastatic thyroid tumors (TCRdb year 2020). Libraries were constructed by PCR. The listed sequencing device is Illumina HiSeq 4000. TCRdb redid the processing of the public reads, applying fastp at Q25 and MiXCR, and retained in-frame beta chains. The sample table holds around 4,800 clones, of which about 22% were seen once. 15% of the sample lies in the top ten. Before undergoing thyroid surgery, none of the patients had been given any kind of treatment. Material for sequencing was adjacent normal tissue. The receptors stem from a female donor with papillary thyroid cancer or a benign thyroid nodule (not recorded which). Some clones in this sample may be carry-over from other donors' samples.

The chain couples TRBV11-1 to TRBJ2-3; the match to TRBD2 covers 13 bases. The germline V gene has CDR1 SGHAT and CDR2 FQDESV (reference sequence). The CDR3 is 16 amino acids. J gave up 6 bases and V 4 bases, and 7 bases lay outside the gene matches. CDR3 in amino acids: CASSSGTSGERDTQYF. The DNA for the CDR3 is TGTGCCAGCAGCTCAGGGACTAGCGGGGAGAGGGATACGCAGTATTTT.

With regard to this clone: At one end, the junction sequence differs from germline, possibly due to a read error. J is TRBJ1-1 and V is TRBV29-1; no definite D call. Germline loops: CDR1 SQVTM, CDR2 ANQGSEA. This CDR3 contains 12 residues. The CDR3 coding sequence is TGCAGCGTTCAACCACGTACCACTGAAGATTTCTTT. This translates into CSVQPRTTEDFF.

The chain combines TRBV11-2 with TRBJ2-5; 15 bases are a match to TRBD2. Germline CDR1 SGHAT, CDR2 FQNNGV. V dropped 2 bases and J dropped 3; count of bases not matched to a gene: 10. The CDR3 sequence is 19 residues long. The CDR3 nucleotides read TGTGCCAGCAGCTTATGGGGACGCGGACTAGCGGGAGGGGAAGAGACCCAGTACTTC. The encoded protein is CASSLWGRGLAGGEETQYF.

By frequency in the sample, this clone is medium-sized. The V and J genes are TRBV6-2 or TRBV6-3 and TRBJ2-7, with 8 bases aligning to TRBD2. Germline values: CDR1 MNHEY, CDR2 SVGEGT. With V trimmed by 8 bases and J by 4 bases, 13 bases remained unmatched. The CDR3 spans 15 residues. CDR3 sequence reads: CASCSPGTSRYEQYF. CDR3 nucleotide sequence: TGTGCCAGCTGTAGCCCCGGGACTAGTCGGTACGAGCAGTACTTC.

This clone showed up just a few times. CDR3 DNA sequence: TGTGCCAGCAGTTACTCCGGTGTCTCTGAGCAGTTCTTC. This codes for CASSYSGVSEQFF. The chain employs TRBV6-5 and TRBJ2-1; D is uncertain. The length of the CDR3 is 13 residues. The V gene lost 0 bases and the J gene lost 9 bases, with 9 bases spanning the gap. Germline values: CDR1 MNHEY, CDR2 SVGAGI.

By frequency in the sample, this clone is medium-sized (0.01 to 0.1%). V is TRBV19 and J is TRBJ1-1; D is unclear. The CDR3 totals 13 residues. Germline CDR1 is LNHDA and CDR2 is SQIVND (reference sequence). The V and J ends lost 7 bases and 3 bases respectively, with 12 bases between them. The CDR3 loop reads CASKLKGDTEAFF. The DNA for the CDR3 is TGTGCCAGTAAGCTAAAGGGTGACACTGAAGCTTTCTTT.

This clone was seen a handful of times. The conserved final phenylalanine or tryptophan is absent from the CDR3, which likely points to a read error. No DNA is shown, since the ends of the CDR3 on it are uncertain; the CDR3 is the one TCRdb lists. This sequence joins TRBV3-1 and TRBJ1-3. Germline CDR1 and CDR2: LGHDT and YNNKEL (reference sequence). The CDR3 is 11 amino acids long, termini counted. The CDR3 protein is CASSLGNTMYP.

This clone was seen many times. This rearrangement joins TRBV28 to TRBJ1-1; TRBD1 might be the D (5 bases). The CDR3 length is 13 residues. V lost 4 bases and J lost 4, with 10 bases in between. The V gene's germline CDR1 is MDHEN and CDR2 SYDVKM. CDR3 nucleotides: TGTGCCAGCAGTTCCCCACAGGTCACTGAAGCTTTCTTT. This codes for CASSSPQVTEAFF.

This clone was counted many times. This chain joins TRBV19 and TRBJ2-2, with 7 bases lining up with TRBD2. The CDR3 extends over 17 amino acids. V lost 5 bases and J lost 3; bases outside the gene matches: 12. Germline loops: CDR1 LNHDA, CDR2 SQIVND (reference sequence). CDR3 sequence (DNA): TGTGCCAGTAGTTTGGCGGGAGCGGGTCGGGACACCGGGGAGCTGTTTTTT. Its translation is CASSLAGAGRDTGELFF.

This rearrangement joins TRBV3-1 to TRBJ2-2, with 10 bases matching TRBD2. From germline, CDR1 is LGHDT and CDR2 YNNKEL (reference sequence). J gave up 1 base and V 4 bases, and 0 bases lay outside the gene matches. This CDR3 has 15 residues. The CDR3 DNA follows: TGTGCCAGCAGCCCTAGCGGGGGGAACACCGGGGAGCTGTTTTTT. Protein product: CASSPSGGNTGELFF.

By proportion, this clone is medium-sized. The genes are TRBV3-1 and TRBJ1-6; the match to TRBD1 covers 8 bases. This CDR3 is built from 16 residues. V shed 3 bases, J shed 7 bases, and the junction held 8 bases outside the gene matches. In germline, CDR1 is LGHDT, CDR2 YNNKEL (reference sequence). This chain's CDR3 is CASSQAGGAENSPLHF. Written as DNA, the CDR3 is TGTGCCAGCAGCCAGGCAGGGGGCGCGGAGAATTCACCCCTCCACTTT.

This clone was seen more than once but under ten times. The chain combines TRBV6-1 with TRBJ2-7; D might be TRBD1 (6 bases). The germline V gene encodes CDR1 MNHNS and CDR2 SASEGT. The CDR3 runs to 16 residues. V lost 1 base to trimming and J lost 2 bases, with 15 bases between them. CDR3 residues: CASSEEGRGYTYEQYF. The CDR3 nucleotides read TGTGCCAGCAGTGAAGAGGGCAGGGGTTATACCTACGAGCAGTACTTC.

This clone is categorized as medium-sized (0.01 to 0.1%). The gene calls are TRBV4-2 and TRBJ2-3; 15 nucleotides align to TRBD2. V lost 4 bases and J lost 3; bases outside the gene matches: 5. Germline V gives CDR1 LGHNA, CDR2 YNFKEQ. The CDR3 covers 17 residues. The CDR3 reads CASSPGLAGGPTDTQYF. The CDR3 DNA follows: TGTGCCAGCAGCCCTGGACTAGCGGGAGGGCCAACAGATACGCAGTATTTT.

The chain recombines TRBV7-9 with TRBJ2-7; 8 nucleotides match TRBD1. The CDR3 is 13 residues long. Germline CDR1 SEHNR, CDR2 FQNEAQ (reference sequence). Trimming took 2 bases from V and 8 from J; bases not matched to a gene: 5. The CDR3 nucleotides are TGTGCCAGCAGCTTATCCGGACAGGGTCAGCAGTACTTC. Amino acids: CASSLSGQGQQYF.

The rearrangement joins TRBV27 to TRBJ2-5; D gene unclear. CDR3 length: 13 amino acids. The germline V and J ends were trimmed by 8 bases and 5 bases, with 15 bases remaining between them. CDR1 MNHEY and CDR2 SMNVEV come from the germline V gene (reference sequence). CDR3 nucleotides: TGTGCCAGCGGTAAATCCCCCTGGGAGACCCAGTACTTC. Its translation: CASGKSPWETQYF.

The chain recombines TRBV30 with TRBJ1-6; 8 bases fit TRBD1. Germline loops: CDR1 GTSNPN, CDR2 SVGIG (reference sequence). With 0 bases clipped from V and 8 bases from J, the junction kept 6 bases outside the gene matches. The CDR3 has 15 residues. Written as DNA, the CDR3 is TGTGCCTGGAGTGTAAAGGCAGGGGGCTATTCACCCCTCCACTTT. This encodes CAWSVKAGGYSPLHF.

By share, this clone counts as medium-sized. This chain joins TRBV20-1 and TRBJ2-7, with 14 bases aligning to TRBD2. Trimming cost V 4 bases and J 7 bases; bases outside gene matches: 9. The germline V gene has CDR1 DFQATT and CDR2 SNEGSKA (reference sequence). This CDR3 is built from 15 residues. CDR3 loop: CSATGTSGSLWEQYF. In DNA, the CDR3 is TGCAGTGCTACCGGGACTAGCGGGAGTCTCTGGGAGCAGTACTTC.

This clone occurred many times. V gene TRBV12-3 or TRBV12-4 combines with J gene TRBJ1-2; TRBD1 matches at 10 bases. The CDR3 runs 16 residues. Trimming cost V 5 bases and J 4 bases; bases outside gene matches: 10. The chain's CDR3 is CASSTTGGAGFYGYTF. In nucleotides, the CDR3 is TGTGCCAGCAGTACGACAGGGGGCGCTGGATTCTATGGCTACACCTTC.

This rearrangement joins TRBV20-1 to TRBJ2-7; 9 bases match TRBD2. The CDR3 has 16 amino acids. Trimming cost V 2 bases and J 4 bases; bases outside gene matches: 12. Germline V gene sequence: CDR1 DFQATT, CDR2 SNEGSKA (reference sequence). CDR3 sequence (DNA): TGCAGTGCTAGAAGGGTGAAAGCGGGAGGAAGGTACGAGCAGTACTTC. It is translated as CSARRVKAGGRYEQYF.

In DNA form, the CDR3 reads TGTGCCAGCAGTTACACCTTCGACAGGAAAGAAGCCTACGAGCAGTACTTC. This gives the protein CASSYTFDRKEAYEQYF. The J gene is TRBJ2-7, the V gene TRBV27; maybe TRBD1 (6 bases). This CDR3 has 17 amino acids. Trimming removed 4 bases at V and 2 bases at J, with 21 bases between. The germline CDR1 and CDR2 sequences are MNHEY and SMNVEV (reference sequence).

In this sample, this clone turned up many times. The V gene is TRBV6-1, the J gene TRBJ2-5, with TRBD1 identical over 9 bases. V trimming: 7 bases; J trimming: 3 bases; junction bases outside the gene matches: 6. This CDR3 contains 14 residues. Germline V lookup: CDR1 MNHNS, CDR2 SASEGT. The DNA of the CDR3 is TGTGCCAGCATGGGACAGGGTAACAAAGAGACCCAGTACTTC. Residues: CASMGQGNKETQYF.